The 25 T cell receptor beta chains in this list originate from one sample, sequenced in a study of T cells in tuberculosis. Using immunoSEQ multiplex PCR, the repertoire was profiled, and TCRdb retains in-frame clones only, with some absent. The data hold 33,000 or so clones, with about 93% observed a single time. Sequencing used PBMCs. Receptor source: a donor aged 10-35 years with latent tuberculosis or without tuberculosis infection.

The V and J genes are TRBV5-1 and TRBJ2-1, with D perhaps TRBD1 (6 bases). The CDR3 runs 15 residues. The germline CDR1 and CDR2 sequences are SGHRS and YFSETQ. Deletions cut 3 bases from V and 2 bases from J, with 12 bases between. CDR3 in amino acids: CASSSWDTPYNEQFF. The CDR3 DNA reads as TGCGCCAGCAGCTCGTGGGACACCCCCTACAATGAGCAGTTCTTC. Full variable domain (missing parts from reference TRBV5-1 and TRBJ2-1): KAGVTQTPRYLIKTRGQQVTLSCSPISGHRSVSWYQQTPGQGLQFLFEYFSETQRNKGNFPGRFSGRQFSNSRSEMNVSTLELGDSALYLCASSSWDTPYNEQFFGPGTRLTVL.

This chain links TRBV27 with TRBJ1-2, with a tentative D call TRBD1 (6 bases). Germline V gene sequence: CDR1 MNHEY, CDR2 SMNVEV (reference sequence). With 4 bases removed from V and 7 bases from J, the gap between germline ends came to 16 bases. The CDR3 covers 14 residues. CDR3 in amino acids: CASSSRTARVGYTF. The CDR3 DNA reads TGTGCCAGCAGTTCCCGGACAGCTAGGGTTGGCTACACCTTC.

The J gene is TRBJ2-5, the V gene TRBV19; 7 positions agree with TRBD1. The germline CDR1 and CDR2 sequences are LNHDA and SQIVND (reference sequence). V lost 6 bases to trimming and J lost 2 bases; unmatched junction nucleotides: 6. The CDR3 loop spans 14 amino acids. CDR3 residues: CASSSGQSQETQYF. In DNA form, the CDR3 reads TGTGCCAGTAGCTCGGGACAGTCGCAAGAGACCCAGTACTTC. The full variable domain, rest sourced from reference TRBV19 and TRBJ2-5, is DGGITQSPKYLFRKEGQNVTLSCEQNLNHDAMYWYRQDPGQGLRLIYYSQIVNDFQKGDIAEGYSVSREKKESFPLTVTSAQKNPTAFYLCASSSGQSQETQYFGPGTRLLVL.

This clone was observed once. The chain couples TRBV19 to TRBJ1-2; tentative D call: TRBD1 (5 bases). Germline CDR1 reads LNHDA; CDR2 reads SQIVND (reference sequence). Trimming removed 4 bases at V and 4 bases at J, with 16 bases between. The CDR3 contains 15 residues. The CDR3 nucleotides are TGTGCCAGTAGTACCTCGGGGGACGGGGGCTATGGCTACACCTTC. Translating gives CASSTSGDGGYGYTF. Full variable domain (remainder filled in from reference TRBV19 and TRBJ1-2): DGGITQSPKYLFRKEGQNVTLSCEQNLNHDAMYWYRQDPGQGLRLIYYSQIVNDFQKGDIAEGYSVSREKKESFPLTVTSAQKNPTAFYLCASSTSGDGGYGYTFGSGTRLTVV.

The V and J genes are TRBV11-2 and TRBJ2-1; D is possibly TRBD1 (6 bases). Germline V gene sequence: CDR1 SGHAT, CDR2 FQNNGV. Trimming left V 5 bases short and J 9 bases short, with 17 bases between. The CDR3 extends over 14 amino acids. Here the CDR3 reads CASSPGTFGAEQFF. The CDR3 coding sequence is TGTGCCAGCAGCCCCGGGACATTTGGGGCTGAGCAGTTCTTC.

This clone was picked up one time. This chain links TRBV27 with TRBJ2-2; D is unclear. Germline V gene data show CDR1 as MNHEY and CDR2 as SMNVEV (reference sequence). The CDR3 is made up of 12 amino acids. Trimming stripped 4 bases from V and 6 bases from J, with 6 bases between. The CDR3 nucleotides are TGTGCCAGCAGTTCCATCCCCGGGGAGCTGTTTTTT. This sequence encodes CASSSIPGELFF.

This rearrangement joins TRBV6-6 to TRBJ2-2, with TRBD1 matching over 8 bases. This CDR3 is built from 14 residues. Germline V gene data show CDR1 as MNHNY and CDR2 as SVGAGI (reference sequence). The V segment lost 5 bases and the J segment 4 bases; nucleotides outside the gene matches: 3. This CDR3 reads CASSTRGPTGELFF. As DNA, the CDR3 is TGTGCCAGCAGTACCAGGGGGCCCACCGGGGAGCTGTTTTTT.

This clone was recorded once. The rearrangement links TRBV27 to TRBJ1-2; D remains ambiguous. The germline V and J ends were trimmed by 5 bases and 8 bases, with 9 bases remaining between them. From germline, CDR1 is MNHEY and CDR2 SMNVEV (reference sequence). This CDR3 is 11 amino acids long. As DNA, the CDR3 is TGTGCCAGCAGTGAGGGTAACGGCTACACCTTC. Encoded protein: CASSEGNGYTF.

The J gene is TRBJ1-3, the V gene TRBV18; D is unresolved. This CDR3 is 14 amino acids long. Germline V CDR1 and CDR2: KGHSH, LQKENI. V was shortened by 3 bases and J by 4 bases, with 10 bases between the two germline ends. The CDR3 DNA reads TGTGCCAGCTCACCTCAGGATTCCGGAAACACCATATATTTT. The encoded protein is CASSPQDSGNTIYF.

The rearrangement joins TRBV9 to TRBJ1-1, with a tentative D call TRBD1 (5 bases). The CDR3 spans 15 residues. Germline-derived CDR1 and CDR2 are SGDLS and YYNGEE. The ends were cut back, 0 bases at V and 0 bases at J, with 9 bases in the middle. CDR3 residues: CASSVDWGLNTEAFF. DNA of the CDR3: TGTGCCAGCAGCGTAGATTGGGGCTTGAACACTGAAGCTTTCTTT.

The V call is TRBV6-1, the J call TRBJ1-2, with D possibly matching TRBD1 (5 bases). Germline CDR1 and CDR2: MNHNS and SASEGT. The CDR3 is 13 amino acids. V shed 5 bases and J shed 6 bases, with 13 bases lying between them. The CDR3 reads CASSYPGGDGYTF. The DNA for the CDR3 is TGTGCCAGCAGTTATCCGGGGGGAGATGGCTACACCTTC.

The V call is TRBV5-6, the J call TRBJ1-5; D unresolved. Trimming pared 0 bases from V and 9 bases from J, leaving 10 bases between. CDR1 and CDR2 (germline): SGHDT, YYEEEE. The CDR3 contains 13 residues. CDR3 nucleotides: TGTGCCAGCAGCTTGGGTGGCTTTTGGCCCCAGCATTTT. Amino acids: CASSLGGFWPQHF.

This rearrangement joins TRBV6-5 to TRBJ2-1; TRBD2 matches at 13 bases. This CDR3 region has 15 residues. The trim removed 7 bases at V and 4 bases at J, leaving 4 bases unmatched. Germline V CDR1 and CDR2: MNHEY, SVGAGI. This CDR3 is CASKRTSGGYNEQFF. In nucleotides, the CDR3 is TGTGCCAGCAAGCGGACTAGCGGGGGTTACAATGAGCAGTTCTTC.

This clone has a single count. The chain joins TRBV2 to TRBJ2-3; D perhaps matches TRBD2 (6 bases). The germline gives CDR1 SNHLY, CDR2 FYNNEI. Trimming removed 4 bases from V and 1 base from J, with 9 bases in between. The length of the CDR3 is 14 residues. DNA for the CDR3: TGTGCCAGCAGTGGGTCGGGGGGCACAGATACGCAGTATTTT. Its protein is CASSGSGGTDTQYF.

The gene calls are TRBV29-1 and TRBJ2-1, with D perhaps matching TRBD2 (5 bases). Per germline, CDR1 SQVTM and CDR2 ANQGSEA. CDR3 size: 10 residues. V was shortened by 7 bases and J by 6 bases, with 7 bases between the two germline ends. This CDR3 reads CSATSNEQFF. DNA of the CDR3: TGCAGCGCCACTAGCAATGAGCAGTTCTTC.

This clone was seen more than once but under ten times. The genes are TRBV5-6 and TRBJ2-6; TRBD1 agrees at 9 bases. The V and J ends lost 2 bases and 0 bases, in that order; junction bases with no gene match: 9. CDR3 length equals 19 residues. Looked up from germline, CDR1 is SGHDT and CDR2 is YYEEEE. The CDR3 here is CASSFVQGALLSGANVLTF. The CDR3 DNA follows: TGTGCCAGCAGCTTCGTACAGGGGGCCCTACTCTCTGGGGCCAACGTCCTGACTTTC.

J is TRBJ2-7 and V is TRBV10-3, with 8 nucleotides matching TRBD1. This CDR3 has 13 amino acids. In germline, CDR1 is ENHRY, CDR2 SYGVKD. Trimming at V came to 6 bases and at J to 3 bases, leaving 4 bases not matched to a gene. The CDR3 loop reads CAIRGGQVYEQYF. CDR3 coding DNA: TGTGCCATCAGGGGGGGACAGGTCTACGAGCAGTACTTC.

The genes are TRBV12-5 and TRBJ2-6; possibly TRBD2 for D (5 bases). V lost 0 bases and J lost 0, with 12 bases in between. CDR3 length: 18 residues. The germline gives CDR1 LGHNT, CDR2 FRNRAP. The CDR3 is CASGLVREQYSGANVLTF. For the CDR3, the DNA is TGTGCTAGTGGTTTGGTACGGGAACAGTACTCTGGGGCCAACGTCCTGACTTTC.

The rearrangement joins TRBV4-1 to TRBJ1-1, with D possibly matching TRBD1 (6 bases). Trimming took off 4 bases at V and 5 bases at J, with 14 bases between the two ends. CDR3 length equals 14 residues. Germline assignment: CDR1 MGHRA and CDR2 YSYEKL. The CDR3 DNA follows: TGCGCCAGCAGCCTTGGACAGTCCAGAACTGAAGCTTTCTTT. As protein: CASSLGQSRTEAFF.

V is TRBV27 and J is TRBJ1-4; the D gene is possibly TRBD1 (5 bases). Trimming took off 3 bases at V and 4 bases at J, with 9 bases between the two ends. There are 14 residues in the CDR3. Germline CDR1 reads MNHEY; CDR2 reads SMNVEV (reference sequence). The CDR3 DNA sequence: TGTGCCAGCAGTTTGAAAGGGGTTAATGAAAAACTGTTTTTT. Its translation: CASSLKGVNEKLFF.

The rearrangement links TRBV30 to TRBJ2-7, with a tentative D call TRBD1 (5 bases). Trimming took off 0 bases at V and 5 bases at J, with 14 bases between the two ends. CDR1 GTSNPN and CDR2 SVGIG come from the germline V gene (reference sequence). The CDR3 extends over 14 amino acids. CDR3 nucleotides: TGTGCCTGGAGTGTAAACAGGCTATCCAACGAGCAGTACTTC. Its translation: CAWSVNRLSNEQYF. The full variable domain, in which reference TRBV30 and TRBJ2-7 provide the parts outside the CDR3, is SQTIHQWPATLVQPVGSPLSLECTVEGTSNPNLYWYRQAAGRGLQLLFYSVGIGQISSEVPQNLSASRPQDRQFILSSKKLLLSDSGFYLCAWSVNRLSNEQYFGPGTRLTVT.

V gene TRBV7-9 combines with J gene TRBJ1-6, with TRBD1 identical over 7 bases. The germline V gene encodes CDR1 SEHNR and CDR2 FQNEAQ (reference sequence). The junction had 8 bases not matched to a gene; V was cut back by 2 bases and J by 10 bases. The CDR3 consists of 15 residues. The CDR3 sequence: CASSLLTGVSSPLHF. The DNA for the CDR3 is TGTGCCAGCAGCTTACTCACAGGGGTCTCGTCACCCCTCCACTTT.

This rearrangement joins TRBV19 to TRBJ1-3; D gene uncertain. Trimming stripped 3 bases from V and 0 bases from J, with 15 bases between. CDR3 length equals 17 residues. From germline, CDR1 is LNHDA and CDR2 SQIVND (reference sequence). CDR3 DNA sequence: TGTGCCAGTAGTATTTTCCTGGCCACATACTCTGGAAACACCATATATTTT. It yields the protein CASSIFLATYSGNTIYF.

The rearrangement joins TRBV6-5 to TRBJ1-5; D remains ambiguous. The CDR3 runs 14 residues. Trimming removed 4 bases at V and 6 bases at J, with 13 bases between. The germline CDR1 and CDR2 sequences are MNHEY and SVGAGI. CDR3 protein: CASSSTHSGQPQHF. In nucleotides, the CDR3 is TGTGCCAGCAGTTCCACACATTCGGGTCAGCCCCAGCATTTT.

V is TRBV25-1 and J is TRBJ2-1; a weak D match, TRBD2 (6 bases). The V end lost 3 bases, the J end lost 14 bases, and 20 bases lay between the germline ends. Germline V gives CDR1 MGHDK, CDR2 SYGVNS. This CDR3 has 14 amino acids. The CDR3 protein is CASSDVTAGRWKFF. Here the CDR3 DNA reads TGTGCCAGCAGTGATGTTACGGCGGGGAGGTGGAAGTTCTTC.